The 15 T cell receptor beta chains below come from one sample, sequenced in a study of T cell repertoires in cytomegalovirus infection. The antigens of these receptors remain unknown. TCRdb re-derived calls from the reads in MiXCR, one entry per CDR3 protein. Here the sample spans some 800,000 distinct CDR3 sequences, 30% to 35% being singletons. This specimen consisted of cultured CD8+ T cells from PBMCs, obtained from culture after CMV antigen stimulation. The origin of the receptors is a human donor in good health (CMV status not recorded). Some clones in this sample may be carry-over from other donors' samples.

The chain is built from TRBV5-6 and TRBJ1-5; D perhaps matches TRBD1 (5 bases). Germline CDR1 is SGHDT and CDR2 is YYEEEE. Trimming pared 1 base from V and 7 bases from J, leaving 9 bases between. The CDR3 totals 13 residues. The chain's CDR3 is CASSLPGGQPQHF. The CDR3 coding sequence is TGTGCCAGCAGCTTGCCCGGGGGACAGCCCCAGCATTTT. Full variable domain (outside the CDR3, taken from reference TRBV5-6 and TRBJ1-5): DAGVTQSPTHLIKTRGQQVTLRCSPKSGHDTVSWYQQALGQGPQFIFQYYEEEERQRGNFPDRFSGHQFPNYSSELNVNALLLGDSALYLCASSLPGGQPQHFGDGTRLSIL.

The V gene is TRBV7-9, the J gene TRBJ1-6; a weak D match, TRBD1 (6 bases). There are 14 residues in the CDR3. Germline CDR1 and CDR2: SEHNR and FQNEAQ (reference sequence). V lost 3 bases and J 7 bases, leaving 10 bases between the germline ends. The CDR3 protein is CASSLSDRNSPLHF. The CDR3 nucleotides are TGTGCCAGCAGCTTGAGCGACAGGAATTCACCCCTCCACTTT. Supplemented by reference TRBV7-9 and TRBJ1-6, the full variable domain reads DTGVSQNPRHKITKRGQNVTFRCDPISEHNRLYWYRQTLGQGPEFLTYFQNEAQLEKSRLLSDRFSAERPKGSFSTLEIQRTEQGDSAMYLCASSLSDRNSPLHFGNGTRLTVT.

About this clonotype itself: With a much larger clone just one base away, this may be a read error. The V and J genes are TRBV6-1 and TRBJ1-5; D is unclear. The CDR3 has 15 amino acids. CDR1 is MNHNS and CDR2 is SASEGT in the germline V gene. The CDR3 reads CASNETVDSNQPQHF. The CDR3 DNA follows: TGTGCCAGCAATGAAACAGTGGATAGCAATCAGCCCCAGCATTTT.

The chain recombines TRBV20-1 with TRBJ1-5, with D unclear. The CDR3 runs 15 residues. V dropped 0 bases and J dropped 4 bases, with 13 bases sitting between them. The germline V gene encodes CDR1 DFQATT and CDR2 SNEGSKA (reference sequence). The CDR3 protein is CSARDPRGGNQPQHF. CDR3 DNA: TGCAGTGCTAGAGATCCCCGGGGAGGGAATCAGCCCCAGCATTTT.

The chain combines TRBV12-3 or TRBV12-4 with TRBJ1-3; D is unclear. V dropped 7 bases and J dropped 3 bases, with 25 bases sitting between them. The length of the CDR3 is 18 residues. The DNA for the CDR3 is TGTGCCAGCACCTTCCACGTGGTCGGGCAGAAACTTGGAAACACCATATATTTT. Its translation is CASTFHVVGQKLGNTIYF.

The rearrangement joins TRBV19 to TRBJ2-1; D possibly corresponds to TRBD1 (6 bases). The V gene lost 7 bases and the J gene lost 2 bases, with 18 bases spanning the gap. Germline V gene sequence: CDR1 LNHDA, CDR2 SQIVND (reference sequence). The CDR3 totals 16 residues. This CDR3 reads CASTLDRPPTYNEQFF. For the CDR3, the DNA is TGTGCCAGTACCCTCGACAGGCCCCCGACCTACAATGAGCAGTTCTTC.

The V and J genes are TRBV10-3 and TRBJ1-2; D gene ambiguous. The V and J ends lost 6 bases and 7 bases respectively, with 9 bases between them. The CDR3 sequence is 11 residues long. The germline CDR1 and CDR2 sequences are ENHRY and SYGVKD. As DNA, the CDR3 is TGTGCCATCAGGCGAGAAGGTGGCTACACCTTC. Translation: CAIRREGGYTF.

The chain uses TRBV28 and TRBJ2-3; 7 nucleotides line up with TRBD1. Germline V lookup: CDR1 MDHEN, CDR2 SYDVKM. Trimming took 6 bases from V and 6 from J; bases not matched to a gene: 12. CDR3 length: 15 residues. The CDR3 here is CASSPRDSGSDTQYF. CDR3 DNA sequence: TGTGCCAGCAGCCCCCGGGACAGTGGGTCGGATACGCAGTATTTT.

The J gene is TRBJ2-1, the V gene TRBV7-6, with a weak D call TRBD2 (5 bases). V was cut by 1 base and J by 10 bases, with 20 bases left in between. This CDR3 comprises 16 residues. Looked up from germline, CDR1 is SGHVS and CDR2 is FNYEAQ. The CDR3 sequence is CASSLGSGVPPLEQFF. The CDR3 DNA reads as TGTGCCAGCAGCTTAGGTTCCGGGGTCCCACCCCTCGAGCAGTTCTTC.

The CDR3 region has the DNA TGTGCCAGCAGCCCAATCGGACAGGGGAACACTGAAGCTTTCTTT. As protein: CASSPIGQGNTEAFF. This chain joins TRBV7-8 and TRBJ1-1; 8 bases agree with TRBD1. Trimming cost V 5 bases and J 1 base; bases outside gene matches: 6. Germline values: CDR1 SGHVS, CDR2 FQNEAQ. The CDR3 runs to 15 residues. The variable domain in full, completed from reference TRBV7-8 and TRBJ1-1, reads GAGVSQSPRYKVAKRGQDVALRCDPISGHVSLFWYQQALGQGPEFLTYFQNEAQLDKSGLPSDRFFAERPEGSVSTLKIQRTQQEDSAVYLCASSPIGQGNTEAFFGQGTRLTVV.

V is TRBV7-8 and J is TRBJ2-2; 7 nucleotides line up with TRBD2. Trimming cost V 3 bases and J 6 bases; bases outside gene matches: 16. Germline CDR1 reads SGHVS; CDR2 reads FQNEAQ. CDR3 length: 18 residues. For the CDR3, the DNA is TGTGCCAGCAGCTTGGCCGCTTTGGGGGACTATGGGGCCGGGGAGCTGTTTTTT. It translates to CASSLAALGDYGAGELFF.

The chain couples TRBV15 to TRBJ1-4, with TRBD1 as a possible D gene (5 bases). Deletions cut 1 base from V and 4 bases from J, with 10 bases between. The CDR3 extends over 15 amino acids. Germline CDR1 reads LNHNV; CDR2 reads YYDKDF (reference sequence). The CDR3 DNA sequence: TGTGCCACCAGCAGAGCCGGGACTGATAATGAAAAACTGTTTTTT. Protein sequence: CATSRAGTDNEKLFF.

The V gene is TRBV6-2 or TRBV6-3, the J gene TRBJ2-1; D is possibly TRBD1 (6 bases). This CDR3 has 21 amino acids. Germline assignment: CDR1 MNHEY and CDR2 SVGEGT. V was shortened by 6 bases and J by 8 bases, with 38 bases between the two germline ends. The CDR3 nucleotides read TGTGCCAGCAGCTACGCTCGACCGACAGGCACCACTAGAATAGGGTCGGATGAGCAGTTCTTC. Translating it yields CASSYARPTGTTRIGSDEQFF.

The chain uses TRBV24-1 and TRBJ1-2; 9 bases match TRBD1. V shed 5 bases, J shed 0 bases, and the junction held 9 bases outside the gene matches. Germline V gene sequence: CDR1 KGHDR, CDR2 SFDVKD. This CDR3 spans 17 amino acids. CDR3 coding DNA: TGTGCCACCAGTGGTCTGGGACAGGGAAGTCCTAACTATGGCTACACCTTC. As protein: CATSGLGQGSPNYGYTF.

The chain has TRBV11-3 and TRBJ2-1; TRBD1 might be the D (5 bases). Germline CDR1 is SGHNT and CDR2 is YENEEA. The CDR3 is made up of 15 amino acids. The V gene lost 0 bases and the J gene lost 4 bases, with 10 bases spanning the gap. CDR3 in DNA: TGTGCCAGCAGCTTAGATGGGGCTATATACAATGAGCAGTTCTTC. Translation: CASSLDGAIYNEQFF.